The entry below gives a single TCR beta chain sequence along with its context. Its cognate antigen is unknown. With 60 Vbeta and 13 Jbeta primers, the PCR was carried out. The repertoire was sequenced with immunoSEQ multiplex PCR; TCRdb's copy has only in-frame clones and lacks some. Here the sample spans around 180,000 clones, almost 85% being singletons. The data were taken from a study of cytomegalovirus exposure and HLA in healthy donors. Study results and limitations: Through in vitro validation, three CMV-associated chains were shown to be specific for CMV antigens.

The V and J ends lost 0 bases and 5 bases respectively, with 9 bases between them. In germline, CDR1 is SGHNT, CDR2 YYREEE (reference sequence). The CDR3 sequence is 14 residues long. Input material: PBMCs. The gene calls are TRBV5-4 and TRBJ2-1, with TRBD1 as a possible D gene (5 bases). The receptor was derived from a woman between 45 and 65 years old in good health and CMV-seronegative. CDR3 loop: CASSLGTHHNEQFF. CDR3 sequence (DNA): TGTGCCAGCAGCTTGGGGACACATCACAATGAGCAGTTCTTC.